These T cell receptor beta chains were read from a single sample in a study of CD8 T cells in ankylosing spondylitis. In TCRdb, the 5' RACE reads were re-called with MiXCR into one record per CDR3 protein. The data show approximately 540,000 distinct CDR3 sequences, approximately 11% seen once. The sample taken for sequencing was blood, either unsorted or a sorted T cell fraction (not recorded which). The receptors were gathered from a male donor with ankylosing spondylitis. The CDR3 runs from the conserved cysteine through the conserved F or W. The D gene is left open where the match is weak. Rows give clone size only sometimes, using once, few, many, or a class for an expanded clone.

cdr3_aa cdr3_nt j_call v_call d_call clone_size
CASSQGTSGEETQYF TGTGCCAGCAGTCAAGGGACTAGCGGAGAAGAGACCCAGTACTTC TRBJ2-5 TRBV12-3/TRBV12-4 TRBD2 many
CASSFRGRDYGYTF TGTGCCAGCAGCTTCAGGGGGCGCGACTATGGCTACACCTTC TRBJ1-2 TRBV12-3/TRBV12-4 TRBD1 many
CASNTNLATEAFF TGTGCCAGCAACACAAACTTAGCAACTGAAGCTTTCTTT TRBJ1-1 TRBV19 - -
CASNRQGAVDTQYF TGCGCCAGCAACCGACAGGGGGCGGTGGATACGCAGTATTTT TRBJ2-3 TRBV5-1 TRBD1 few
CASSLSTLALNRNELFF TGTGCCAGCAGCTTATCTACACTAGCGCTTAACCGGAACGAGCTGTTTTTT TRBJ2-2 TRBV7-2 TRBD2 few
CASSSGGGTYEQYF TGTGCCAGCAGTTCTGGGGGGGGAACCTACGAGCAGTACTTC TRBJ2-7 TRBV12-3/TRBV12-4 TRBD2 -
CASSTGLAGPPLEQYF TGTGCCAGTAGTACCGGACTAGCGGGCCCGCCCCTCGAGCAGTACTTC TRBJ2-7 TRBV19 TRBD2 -
CASSPGQGAWAFF TGCGCCAGCAGCCCTGGACAGGGGGCGTGGGCTTTCTTT TRBJ1-1 TRBV5-1 TRBD1 -
CSARDPSPGTDTQYF TGCAGTGCTAGAGATCCTAGTCCGGGCACAGATACGCAGTATTTT TRBJ2-3 TRBV20-1 - few
CASSLDGRTSGANVLTF TGTGCCAGCAGCTTAGATGGCCGAACCTCTGGGGCCAACGTCCTGACTTTC TRBJ2-6 TRBV11-2 - few
CASSRTSNTEAFF TGTGCCAGCAGCCGGACCTCGAACACTGAAGCTTTCTTT TRBJ1-1 TRBV3-1 - many
CSVEVLYRNNEQFF TGCAGCGTTGAGGTATTATACCGAAACAATGAGCAGTTCTTC TRBJ2-1 TRBV29-1 - -
CASAHRAHGYTF TGTGCCAGCGCCCACAGGGCTCATGGCTACACCTTC TRBJ1-2 TRBV25-1 - few
CSAGDPRDTQYF TGCAGCGCTGGGGACCCCCGCGATACGCAGTATTTT TRBJ2-3 TRBV29-1 - -
CSARGAGASSYNEQFF TGCAGTGCTAGAGGAGCGGGGGCAAGCTCCTACAATGAGCAGTTCTTC TRBJ2-1 TRBV20-1 TRBD2 many
CAISESEGLDYGYTF TGTGCCATCAGTGAGTCGGAGGGATTGGACTATGGCTACACCTTC TRBJ1-2 TRBV10-3 - -
CASSQPYSGRGPDTQYF TGTGCCAGCAGCCAGCCCTATAGCGGGAGAGGGCCAGATACGCAGTATTTT TRBJ2-3 TRBV3-1 TRBD2 -
CASSYQFREVYHPLKHEQYF TGTGCCAGCAGTTACCAGTTTCGGGAGGTATACCACCCTCTTAAACACGAGCAGTACTTC TRBJ2-7 TRBV6-2/TRBV6-3 TRBD2 -
CASSLIPGQSTGELFF TGTGCCAGCAGCCTAATACCGGGACAGAGCACCGGGGAGCTGTTTTTT TRBJ2-2 TRBV5-6 TRBD1 many
CASSPILTSTDTQYF TGCGCCAGCAGCCCTATTCTTACTAGCACAGATACGCAGTATTTT TRBJ2-3 TRBV4-1 - few
CASSLEGGAISNQPQHF TGTGCCAGCAGCTTAGAGGGGGGCGCGATAAGCAATCAGCCCCAGCATTTT TRBJ1-5 TRBV5-6 - few
CASSPPGGVEQYF TGTGCCAGCTCACCTCCGGGAGGGGTCGAGCAGTACTTC TRBJ2-7 TRBV18 TRBD2 few
CSAPGQGVAFF TGCAGTGCTCCCGGACAGGGGGTAGCTTTCTTT TRBJ1-1 TRBV20-1 TRBD1 -
CASSPITGGQAEQFF TGCGCCAGCAGCCCCATTACGGGAGGGCAGGCTGAGCAGTTCTTC TRBJ2-1 TRBV5-1 TRBD2 -
CSARGDPSYNEQFF TGCAGTGCTAGAGGGGACCCATCCTACAATGAGCAGTTCTTC TRBJ2-1 TRBV20-1 - few
CSARHANHEQYF TGCAGTGCTCGACATGCTAACCACGAGCAGTACTTC TRBJ2-7 TRBV20-1 - few
CASSLSISSRGRHGYTF TGTGCCAGCAGTTTATCGATTAGTTCCAGGGGGCGTCATGGCTACACCTTC TRBJ1-2 TRBV27 TRBD1 -
CASSDGGTNTGELFF TGTGCCAGCAGTGACGGCGGTACGAACACCGGGGAGCTGTTTTTT TRBJ2-2 TRBV2 - few
CASSLAYGTGSTEAFF TGCGCCAGCAGCTTGGCCTATGGGACAGGGAGCACTGAAGCTTTCTTT TRBJ1-1 TRBV5-1 TRBD1 -
CATSDPGQKGTGELFF TGTGCCACCAGTGACCCCGGACAGAAGGGCACCGGGGAGCTGTTTTTT TRBJ2-2 TRBV24-1 - few
CATHSRTGGSYGYTF TGTGCCACCCATTCCCGGACAGGGGGAAGCTATGGCTACACCTTC TRBJ1-2 TRBV6-1 TRBD1 few
CREPGQGNTEAFF TGCAGGGAGCCGGGACAGGGGAACACTGAAGCTTTCTTT TRBJ1-1 TRBV20-1 TRBD1 few
CATSDSRQGDQPQHF TGTGCCACCAGTGATTCCCGACAGGGTGACCAGCCCCAGCATTTT TRBJ1-5 TRBV24-1 TRBD1 -
CSGRTSGRIAGELFF TGCAGCGGGAGGACTAGCGGGAGGATAGCGGGGGAGCTGTTTTTT TRBJ2-2 TRBV29-1 TRBD2 -
CASSSTEAGELFF TGCGCCAGCAGCTCAACCGAGGCCGGGGAGCTGTTTTTT TRBJ2-2 TRBV5-1 - -
CASSPYRDRGRHEQFF TGTGCCAGCTCACCTTACCGGGACAGGGGGCGGCATGAGCAGTTCTTC TRBJ2-1 TRBV18 TRBD1 -
CASRGDTRATF TGTGCCAGCAGGGGGGACACTCGGGCCACCTTC TRBJ1-2 TRBV2 - -
CSASDPSGRSDEQYF TGCAGTGCTAGCGACCCTAGCGGGAGGTCCGACGAGCAGTACTTC TRBJ2-7 TRBV20-1 TRBD2 -
CASSSQEDRGFNEQFF TGTGCCAGCAGTTCTCAAGAGGACAGGGGCTTCAATGAGCAGTTCTTC TRBJ2-1 TRBV7-9 TRBD1 -
CASSLRPTGISGNTIYF TGTGCCAGCAGCCTTAGACCAACAGGGATCTCTGGAAACACCATATATTTT TRBJ1-3 TRBV7-6 - few
CSASPSAGGAGETQYF TGCAGTGCTAGCCCGTCGGCGGGAGGGGCGGGAGAGACCCAGTACTTC TRBJ2-5 TRBV20-1 TRBD2 -
CASSLNGAREGVETQYF TGTGCCAGCAGCCTTAATGGGGCGCGGGAGGGTGTGGAGACCCAGTACTTC TRBJ2-5 TRBV3-1 TRBD2 -
CASSYLLADGGDTQYF TGTGCCAGCAGCTATCTACTAGCGGATGGGGGAGATACGCAGTATTTT TRBJ2-3 TRBV28 TRBD2 -
CASSKVLFGDDQETQYF TGTGCCAGCAGCAAAGTTCTGTTCGGAGATGACCAAGAGACCCAGTACTTC TRBJ2-5 TRBV21-1 - -
CSAGLGGSEQYF TGCAGTGCTGGACTAGGGGGTTCCGAGCAGTACTTC TRBJ2-7 TRBV20-1 - -
CASSYSPSGGGTDTQYF TGTGCCAGCAGTTACTCCCCTAGCGGGGGTGGCACAGATACGCAGTATTTT TRBJ2-3 TRBV6-5 TRBD2 -
CASSSSGTRETQYF TGTGCCAGCAGCAGTAGCGGGACTAGAGAGACCCAGTACTTC TRBJ2-5 TRBV11-2 TRBD2 -
CASSTRLQREYNEQFF TGTGCCAGTAGTACAAGGCTCCAGCGGGAATACAATGAGCAGTTCTTC TRBJ2-1 TRBV19 TRBD2 -
CASSQSDDRVQETQYF TGCGCCAGCAGCCAATCCGACGACAGGGTCCAAGAGACCCAGTACTTC TRBJ2-5 TRBV4-1 TRBD1 -
CSARDGQGHGYTF TGCAGTGCTAGAGATGGGCAGGGGCATGGCTACACCTTC TRBJ1-2 TRBV20-1 - -
CATSDATVSKNIQYF TGTGCCACCAGTGATGCGACAGTTTCCAAAAACATTCAGTACTTC TRBJ2-4 TRBV24-1 - -
CASSPPGPGQGNTIYF TGTGCCAGCTCACCACCCGGTCCGGGACAGGGAAACACCATATATTTT TRBJ1-3 TRBV18 TRBD1 -
CASSLHGQGVPYEQYF TGTGCCAGCAGCTTACACGGACAGGGGGTGCCCTACGAGCAGTACTTC TRBJ2-7 TRBV11-2 TRBD1 -
CSVEEVTGQYF TGCAGCGTTGAAGAAGTAACCGGGCAGTACTTC TRBJ2-7 TRBV29-1 - -
CSAMAASGYNEQFF TGCAGTGCTATGGCGGCTAGCGGGTACAATGAGCAGTTCTTC TRBJ2-1 TRBV20-1 TRBD2 -
CASSDRGTGVNEKLFF TGTGCCAGCAGTGATAGGGGGACAGGGGTTAATGAAAAACTGTTTTTT TRBJ1-4 TRBV25-1 TRBD1 few
CASSSTGSTDTEAFF TGCGCCAGCAGCTCGACAGGGAGTACGGACACTGAAGCTTTCTTT TRBJ1-1 TRBV5-1 TRBD1 few
CASRGWEQPQHF TGTGCCAGCAGGGGGTGGGAACAGCCCCAGCATTTT TRBJ1-5 TRBV12-3/TRBV12-4 - few
CASSFDRGEQYF TGCGCCAGCAGCTTTGACCGGGGGGAGCAGTACTTC TRBJ2-7 TRBV5-1 - few